This T cell receptor (beta chain) was recovered during a study of T cell responses to AZD1222 COVID-19 vaccine. Germline CDR1 and CDR2: SEHNR and FQNEAQ (reference sequence). The ends were cut back, 0 bases at V and 6 bases at J, with 14 bases in the middle. The length of the CDR3 is 16 residues. Using immunoSEQ multiplex PCR, the repertoire was profiled, and TCRdb retains in-frame clones only, with some absent. The data contain fewer than 250,000 clones, 85% to 95% of them singletons. Study-level findings and limits: Spike-specific TCR breadth and depth were elevated following two AZD1222 doses. Donors skewed white British and female; clonal diversity was possibly underestimated. Repertoires in all cases were sampled only once the peak T cell response had passed.

About this clone itself: Its specificity is unknown.

This sample comprised peripheral blood, obtained on day 0 of MenACWY control vaccination. The V call is TRBV7-9, the J call TRBJ2-2, with D perhaps TRBD1 or TRBD2 (5 bases each). The sequence was obtained from an adult in good health. Here the CDR3 reads CASSLARSGGAGELFF. CDR3 DNA: TGTGCCAGCAGCTTAGCGCGAAGTGGGGGAGCCGGGGAGCTGTTTTTT.